This T cell receptor beta chain was profiled in a study of T cell changes during pregnancy in multiple sclerosis. The table came from immunoSEQ multiplex PCR; TCRdb's copy has only in-frame clones and leaves some out. The table lists 90,000 to 100,000 clones, approximately 95% of them singletons. The CDR3 extends over 15 amino acids. Germline assignment: CDR1 MNHEY and CDR2 SMNVEV (reference sequence). V was cut by 2 bases and J by 2 bases, with 12 bases left in between. The clonotype comes from a female donor with multiple sclerosis, enrolled in a pregnancy study. This specimen consisted of peripheral blood, obtained in the first trimester of pregnancy. The chain combines TRBV27 with TRBJ1-1; D may be TRBD1 (5 bases). CDR3 DNA sequence: TGTGCCAGCAGTTTAGGTTCGGGGGTTAACACTGAAGCTTTCTTT. It translates to CASSLGSGVNTEAFF.